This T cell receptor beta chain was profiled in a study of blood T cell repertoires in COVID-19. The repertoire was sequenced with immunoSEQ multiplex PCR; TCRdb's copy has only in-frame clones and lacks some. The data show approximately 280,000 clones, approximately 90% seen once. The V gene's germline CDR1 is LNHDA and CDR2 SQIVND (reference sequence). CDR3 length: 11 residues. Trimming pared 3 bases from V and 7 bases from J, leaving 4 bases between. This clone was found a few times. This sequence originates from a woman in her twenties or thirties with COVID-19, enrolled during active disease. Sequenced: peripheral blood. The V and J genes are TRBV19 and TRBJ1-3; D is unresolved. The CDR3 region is CASSIRNTIYF. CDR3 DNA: TGTGCCAGTAGTATTCGGAACACCATATATTTT.